This TCR beta chain was recorded in a study of T cell responses to AZD1222 COVID-19 vaccine. Study-level information: Investigators merged groups given second doses at roughly 4 or roughly 12 weeks.

In this sample, this clone turned up once. Different DNA sequences within this sample yield the same CDR3. Germline V gene data show CDR1 as SGHTA and CDR2 as FQGNSA. This CDR3 has 13 residues. Trimming cost V 4 bases and J 1 base, with 7 bases left between them. Assay: immunoSEQ multiplex PCR; the TCRdb copy retains only in-frame clones and omits some. This table holds 150,000 to 180,000 clones, about 87% found once. The sequence was collected from an adult in good health. Source: peripheral blood, taken on day 0 of AZD1222 vaccination. V usage is TRBV7-2 and J usage is TRBJ1-2; no reliable D call. CDR3 DNA: TGTGCCAGCAGCTCCCGGGGTAACTATGGCTACACCTTC. It specifies CASSSRGNYGYTF.